The 29 T cell receptor beta chains below all came from one sample that was sequenced in a study of long-term antiretroviral therapy in people with HIV. Survey-level immunoSEQ v3.0 assays were run. Libraries were prepared by immunoSEQ multiplex PCR; TCRdb keeps only in-frame clonotypes and omits some of them. The data hold over 25,000 clones, with around 97% observed a single time. The specimen was unsorted PBMCs, collected 7.6 years after starting antiretroviral therapy. The origin of the receptors is a man aged 25 to 45 with HIV.

The chain has TRBV6-5 and TRBJ1-4; a weak D match, TRBD1 (5 bases). Germline V gene sequence: CDR1 MNHEY, CDR2 SVGAGI. The CDR3 loop spans 15 amino acids. Between the trimmed V and J ends, which lost 3 bases and 3 bases, there was a span of 11 bases. CDR3 in DNA: TGTGCCAGCAGTTATGAGGGGCTGGCTAATGAAAAACTGTTTTTT. Translation: CASSYEGLANEKLFF.

The chain recombines TRBV6-1 with TRBJ1-5; D is unclear. The CDR3 totals 18 residues. The ends were cut back, 0 bases at V and 0 bases at J, with 15 bases in the middle. Germline CDR1 is MNHNS and CDR2 is SASEGT. The CDR3 DNA is TGTGCCAGCAGTGAAGCAGGCAGACGGGTATATAGCAATCAGCCCCAGCATTTT. Translation: CASSEAGRRVYSNQPQHF.

The table lists this clone with a count of one. In DNA, the CDR3 is TGTGCCAGCTCGGCCCGGAGGAACACTGAAGCTTTCTTT. It specifies CASSARRNTEAFF. The V and J genes are TRBV6-5 and TRBJ1-1; D is unclear. Germline V gene sequence: CDR1 MNHEY, CDR2 SVGAGI. The CDR3 runs 13 residues. V shed 8 bases and J shed 1 base, with 11 bases lying between them.

This clone was observed a single time. The chain is built from TRBV11-2 and TRBJ2-3; TRBD2 is a possible D gene (6 bases). The CDR3 is made up of 15 amino acids. Germline CDR1 SGHAT, CDR2 FQNNGV. V was trimmed by 6 bases and J by 8 bases, leaving 21 bases between them. CDR3 DNA sequence: TGTGCCAGCAGTCCCGAACTAGCCCAGCAGGTTACGCAGTATTTT. Encoded protein: CASSPELAQQVTQYF.

This chain connects TRBV28 to TRBJ1-4; D might be TRBD1 (5 bases). Germline-derived CDR1 and CDR2 are MDHEN and SYDVKM. CDR3 length: 15 residues. Between the trimmed V and J ends, which lost 5 bases and 11 bases, there was a span of 21 bases. The CDR3 here is CASSPSGTVGRKLFF. The CDR3, as DNA: TGTGCCAGCAGTCCCAGCGGGACCGTGGGTAGGAAACTGTTTTTT.

The rearrangement uses TRBV7-6 and TRBJ2-6; D remains ambiguous. Germline lookup yields CDR1 SGHVS and CDR2 FNYEAQ. The CDR3 extends over 14 amino acids. V gave up 4 bases and J gave up 2 bases, with 6 bases separating them. The CDR3 loop reads CASSSSPGANVLTF. The CDR3 nucleotides are TGTGCCAGCAGCTCGAGTCCTGGGGCCAACGTCCTGACTTTC. Supplemented by reference TRBV7-6 and TRBJ2-6, the full variable domain reads GAGVSQSPRYKVTKRGQDVALRCDPISGHVSLYWYRQALGQGPEFLTYFNYEAQQDKSGLPNDRFSAERPEGSISTLTIQRTEQRDSAMYRCASSSSPGANVLTFGAGSRLTVL.

The chain is built from TRBV9 and TRBJ2-7; 9 positions match TRBD1. CDR1 and CDR2 (germline): SGDLS, YYNGEE. This CDR3 comprises 14 residues. The ends lost 4 bases at V and 5 bases at J; junction bases unmatched: 7. The CDR3 reads CASSPTGGSHEQYF. The CDR3 bases are TGTGCCAGCAGCCCCACAGGGGGCAGCCACGAGCAGTACTTC.

This chain uses TRBV27 with TRBJ2-7; a possible D gene is TRBD2 (6 bases). CDR1 is MNHEY and CDR2 is SMNVEV in the germline V gene (reference sequence). Trimming cost V 6 bases and J 1 base, with 10 bases left between them. The CDR3 contains 13 residues. The CDR3 here is CASSPGGSYEQYF. CDR3 in DNA: TGTGCCAGCAGCCCCGGGGGATCCTACGAGCAGTACTTC.

The count of this clone is one. The chain couples TRBV19 to TRBJ2-5; 10 bases match TRBD1. Germline trimming cut 3 bases from V and 4 bases from J; bases unmatched to any gene: 8. The CDR3 consists of 16 residues. Germline V gives CDR1 LNHDA, CDR2 SQIVND (reference sequence). CDR3 in DNA: TGTGCCAGTAGTATCGACAGGGGGCGAGGGGGAGAGACCCAGTACTTC. This gives the protein CASSIDRGRGGETQYF.

The chain combines TRBV4-3 with TRBJ2-1; D gene unclear. V gave up 1 base and J gave up 0 bases, with 13 bases separating them. CDR1 is LGHNA, CDR2 YSLEER, per germline. The CDR3 consists of 17 residues. In DNA form, the CDR3 reads TGCGCCAGCAGCCAAGGCGCGCTTTCTAGCTCCTACAATGAGCAGTTCTTC. Its protein is CASSQGALSSSYNEQFF.

This chain uses TRBV4-1 with TRBJ2-7, with TRBD2 matching over 11 bases. Germline V gene sequence: CDR1 MGHRA, CDR2 YSYEKL. The CDR3 is 14 amino acids. The trim removed 8 bases at V and 2 bases at J, leaving 5 bases unmatched. CDR3 protein: CASGQTSGTYEQYF. The CDR3 bases are TGCGCCAGCGGACAGACTAGCGGGACCTACGAGCAGTACTTC.

CDR3 nucleotides: TGTGCCAGCAACTCAGAAGCGGTAGTCTACGAGCAGTACTTC. As protein: CASNSEAVVYEQYF. The V call is TRBV11-2, the J call TRBJ2-7; D is possibly TRBD2 (5 bases). Between the trimmed V and J ends, which lost 7 bases and 3 bases, there was a span of 16 bases. The CDR3 loop spans 14 amino acids. The germline CDR1 and CDR2 sequences are SGHAT and FQNNGV. Based on the CDR3 plus reference TRBV11-2 and TRBJ2-7, the full variable domain is EAGVAQSPRYKIIEKRQSVAFWCNPISGHATLYWYQQILGQGPKLLIQFQNNGVVDDSQLPKDRFSAERLKGVDSTLKIQPAKLEDSAVYLCASNSEAVVYEQYFGPGTRLTVT.

This rearrangement joins TRBV6-1 to TRBJ2-5, with D uncertain. V was shortened by 3 bases and J by 1 base, with 12 bases between the two germline ends. This CDR3 is built from 15 residues. CDR1 MNHNS and CDR2 SASEGT come from the germline V gene. The CDR3 nucleotides are TGTGCCAGCAGTGATTTCAGGAGACCCCAAGAGACCCAGTACTTC. Protein product: CASSDFRRPQETQYF.

The chain carries TRBV4-2 and TRBJ1-2, with D possibly TRBD1 on 5 matching bases. Germline V gives CDR1 LGHNA, CDR2 YNFKEQ. V gave up 1 base and J gave up 0 bases, with 9 bases separating them. CDR3 length: 15 residues. CDR3: CASSQVGTTNYGYTF. As DNA, the CDR3 is TGTGCCAGCAGCCAAGTCGGGACCACTAACTATGGCTACACCTTC.

J is TRBJ2-7 and V is TRBV29-1, with TRBD2 matching 8 bases. The CDR3 has 15 amino acids. With 6 bases clipped from V and 10 bases from J, the junction kept 20 bases outside the gene matches. From germline, CDR1 is SQVTM and CDR2 ANQGSEA. CDR3 in DNA: TGCAGCGTAACTAGAGGGATAGCGGGAATCGGTGAACAGTACTTC. Protein: CSVTRGIAGIGEQYF.

J is TRBJ2-7 and V is TRBV6-6, with no clear D. CDR3 length: 14 amino acids. V was shortened by 0 bases and J by 0 bases, with 6 bases between the two germline ends. The V gene's germline CDR1 is MNHNY and CDR2 SVGAGI (reference sequence). Here the CDR3 reads CASSYSPSSYEQYF. As DNA, the CDR3 is TGTGCCAGCAGTTACTCCCCGAGCTCCTACGAGCAGTACTTC.

The chain carries TRBV27 and TRBJ2-7; D possibly corresponds to TRBD1 (6 bases). The V gene's germline CDR1 is MNHEY and CDR2 SMNVEV (reference sequence). Trimming took off 4 bases at V and 4 bases at J, with 8 bases between the two ends. The CDR3 extends over 12 amino acids. The CDR3, as DNA: TGTGCCAGCAGTTCACAGGGTTACGAGCAGTACTTC. Its translation is CASSSQGYEQYF.

This chain links TRBV7-9 with TRBJ1-2, with D tentatively TRBD1 (5 bases). CDR1 SEHNR and CDR2 FQNEAQ come from the germline V gene (reference sequence). Trimming pared 7 bases from V and 4 bases from J, leaving 16 bases between. The CDR3 length is 14 residues. The CDR3 nucleotides are TGTGCCAGCACCCTGGGGGAGGGGCTCTATGGCTACACCTTC. Amino acids: CASTLGEGLYGYTF.

The chain combines TRBV5-1 with TRBJ1-2; possibly TRBD1 for D (6 bases). Trimming stripped 3 bases from V and 7 bases from J, with 13 bases between. Per the germline V gene, CDR1 is SGHRS and CDR2 is YFSETQ. The CDR3 runs to 13 residues. The CDR3 nucleotides read TGCGCCAGCAGCTATAATCAGGGGATTGGCTACACCTTC. Its translation: CASSYNQGIGYTF.

The chain combines TRBV5-4 with TRBJ2-1; TRBD2 might be the D (6 bases). The CDR3 runs to 16 residues. V dropped 0 bases and J dropped 2 bases, with 12 bases sitting between them. Germline V gene sequence: CDR1 SGHNT, CDR2 YYREEE (reference sequence). The CDR3 loop reads CASSLGAAGPYNEQFF. In DNA form, the CDR3 reads TGTGCCAGCAGCTTGGGAGCAGCGGGCCCCTACAATGAGCAGTTCTTC.

The CDR3 region is CASSSRQPDNEKLFF. CDR3 DNA: TGTGCCAGCAGCTCCCGACAGCCCGATAATGAAAAACTGTTTTTT. The chain employs TRBV7-9 and TRBJ1-4, with a tentative D call TRBD1 (5 bases). This CDR3 has 15 residues. Germline assignment: CDR1 SEHNR and CDR2 FQNEAQ (reference sequence). Trimming took 4 bases from V and 4 from J, leaving 13 bases between them.

The rearrangement joins TRBV6-1 to TRBJ1-4; D is ambiguous. This CDR3 has 16 amino acids. Between the trimmed V and J ends, which lost 1 base and 3 bases, there was a span of 12 bases. CDR1 and CDR2 (germline): MNHNS, SASEGT. CDR3 sequence reads: CASSEDLIWANEKLFF. CDR3 in DNA: TGTGCCAGCAGTGAAGATTTAATCTGGGCTAATGAAAAACTGTTTTTT.

The CDR3 DNA sequence: TGTGCCAGCAGCGTAGGACAGGGGCCGACTGAAGCTTTCTTT. Its protein product is CASSVGQGPTEAFF. The V call is TRBV9, the J call TRBJ1-1, with 8 positions matching TRBD1. The CDR3 consists of 14 residues. With V trimmed by 0 bases and J by 5 bases, 3 bases remained unmatched. Germline V gene data show CDR1 as SGDLS and CDR2 as YYNGEE.

This rearrangement joins TRBV6-1 to TRBJ1-4; D gene uncertain. Trimming removed 10 bases from V and 8 bases from J, with 8 bases in between. Germline CDR1 and CDR2: MNHNS and SASEGT. The CDR3 runs 10 residues. CDR3 sequence: CATGKEKLFF. For the CDR3, the DNA is TGTGCCACAGGAAAGGAAAAACTGTTTTTT.

In this sample, this clone turned up once. The CDR3 nucleotides are TGCAGTGCCCAGGGGACTGAAAAACTGTTTTTT. Amino acid sequence: CSAQGTEKLFF. V is TRBV20-1 and J is TRBJ1-4, with a weak D call TRBD1 (6 bases). Germline V CDR1 and CDR2: DFQATT, SNEGSKA (reference sequence). With 6 bases removed from V and 7 bases from J, the gap between germline ends came to 9 bases. This CDR3 has 11 amino acids.

The rearrangement links TRBV19 to TRBJ2-1; tentative D call: TRBD1 (9 bases). CDR1 LNHDA and CDR2 SQIVND come from the germline V gene (reference sequence). Trimming removed 10 bases from V and 8 bases from J, with 27 bases in between. This CDR3 has 16 amino acids. CDR3 sequence reads: CATGTGKLAGVYEQFF. CDR3 nucleotides: TGTGCCACCGGGACAGGGAAGCTAGCGGGTGTCTATGAGCAGTTCTTC.

The chain has TRBV5-1 and TRBJ2-3, with 9 bases matching TRBD1. This CDR3 has 16 amino acids. Trimming cost V 1 base and J 6 bases; bases outside gene matches: 9. Per the germline V gene, CDR1 is SGHRS and CDR2 is YFSETQ. The CDR3, as DNA: TGCGCCAGCAGCTTGACACCGGGACAGGGCTCCGATACGCAGTATTTT. Encoded protein: CASSLTPGQGSDTQYF.

The V call is TRBV29-1, the J call TRBJ2-5; 8 bases match TRBD1. CDR1 is SQVTM and CDR2 is ANQGSEA in the germline V gene. Trimming at V came to 4 bases and at J to 4 bases, leaving 8 bases not matched to a gene. The CDR3 length is 14 residues. CDR3 bases: TGCAGCGTTGCCCCACAGGGGGTAACAGAGACCCAGTACTTC. As protein: CSVAPQGVTETQYF. The full variable domain, completed using reference TRBV29-1 and TRBJ2-5, is SAVISQKPSRDICQRGTSLTIQCQVDSQVTMMFWYRQQPGQSLTLIATANQGSEATYESGFVIDKFPISRPNLTFSTLTVSNMSPEDSSIYLCSVAPQGVTETQYFGPGTRLLVL.

This CDR3 reads CASSQSGGSEAFF. CDR3 bases: TGTGCCAGCAGCCAATCGGGTGGCTCTGAAGCTTTCTTT. The genes are TRBV6-1 and TRBJ1-1; D unclear. CDR1 is MNHNS, CDR2 SASEGT, per germline. The V gene lost 6 bases and the J gene lost 6 bases, with 14 bases spanning the gap. The CDR3 runs 13 residues.